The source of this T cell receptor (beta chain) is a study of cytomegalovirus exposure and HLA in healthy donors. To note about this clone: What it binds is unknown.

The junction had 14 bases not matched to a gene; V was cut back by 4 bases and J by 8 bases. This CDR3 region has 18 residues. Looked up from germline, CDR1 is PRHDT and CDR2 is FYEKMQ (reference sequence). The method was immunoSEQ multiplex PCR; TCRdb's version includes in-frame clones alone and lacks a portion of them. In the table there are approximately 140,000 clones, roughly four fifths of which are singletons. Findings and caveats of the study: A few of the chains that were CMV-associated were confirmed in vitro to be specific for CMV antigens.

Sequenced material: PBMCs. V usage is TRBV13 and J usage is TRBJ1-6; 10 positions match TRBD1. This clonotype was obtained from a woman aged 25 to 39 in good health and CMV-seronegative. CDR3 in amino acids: CASSSRPGQGRLHSPLHF. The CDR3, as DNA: TGTGCCAGCAGCTCGCGCCCGGGACAGGGGCGTCTACATTCACCCCTCCACTTT.